Listed below are T cell receptor beta chains from one sample, sequenced in a study of T cells in Graves' hyperthyroidism and ophthalmopathy. TCRdb analysed the multiplex PCR reads with MiXCR anew, one entry per CDR3 protein. This sample has hundreds of thousands of distinct CDR3 sequences, with 38% found just once. The sequenced sample consisted of blood. These TCRs come from a young man with Graves' hyperthyroidism. Both conserved end residues are part of each CDR3. A D gene is named only where the DNA matches it firmly. Clone size, where shown, is once, few, many, or a class for clones that have expanded.

>TRBJ2-5|TRBD1|TRBV7-8|-
TGTGCCAGCAGTTTCCCGGGACAGGGGATCCAAGAGACCCAGTACTTC
CASSFPGQGIQETQYF
>TRBJ1-3|-|TRBV6-5|-
TGTGCCAGCAGTTACTCGTTCGCCTCTGGAAACACCATATATTTT
CASSYSFASGNTIYF
>TRBJ1-4|-|TRBV10-3|many
TGTGCCATCAGCTCGGGGGTCACATCAACTAATGAAAAACTGTTTTTT
CAISSGVTSTNEKLFF
>TRBJ2-7|-|TRBV2|-
TGTGCCAGCAGCCGCGGGACCCTTTCGGGCGAGCAGTACTTC
CASSRGTLSGEQYF
>TRBJ1-5|-|TRBV10-2|many
TGCGCCAGCGCCAGGGATGGCAATCAGCCCCAGCATTTT
CASARDGNQPQHF
>TRBJ2-5|TRBD2|TRBV10-2|many
TGCGCCAGCAGCGAGATAGCGGGAGATGGGGAGACCCAGTACTTC
CASSEIAGDGETQYF
>TRBJ1-1|-|TRBV2|few
TGTGCCAGCAGAGGCGGGGTGGGGGCTGAAGCTTTCTTT
CASRGGVGAEAFF
>TRBJ2-2|-|TRBV4-1|few
TGCGCCAGCAGCCACTTGGGGGCCGGGGAGCTGTTTTTT
CASSHLGAGELFF
>TRBJ1-2|-|TRBV2|many
TGTGCCAGCGGAGACAAAGGCTACACCTTC
CASGDKGYTF
>TRBJ2-7|TRBD1|TRBV7-9|many
TGTGCCAGCAGCCGACAGGGACAGGGCTACGAGCAGTACTTC
CASSRQGQGYEQYF
>TRBJ1-2|-|TRBV7-2|-
TGTGCCAGCAGCCCAGGGCGCGCCAGCTATGGCTACACCTTC
CASSPGRASYGYTF
>TRBJ1-4|-|TRBV12-3/TRBV12-4|-
TGTGCCAGCAGTTTCGAAGCTGTGGGTGTTAGGGTTGAAAAACTGTTTTTT
CASSFEAVGVRVEKLFF
>TRBJ2-7|-|TRBV6-5|once
TGTGCCAGCTCACCCATAGCAACCCCCGACGAGCAGTACTTC
CASSPIATPDEQYF
>TRBJ1-5|TRBD1|TRBV20-1|many
TGCAGTGGACAGGGGGATAGCAATCAGCCCCAGCATTTT
CSGQGDSNQPQHF
>TRBJ2-7|-|TRBV7-8|-
TGTGCCAGCAGCTATCGCACCGGGGAGCAGTACTTC
CASSYRTGEQYF
>TRBJ1-1|-|TRBV7-6|many
TGTGCCAGCAGCCTCGAAGGGGGAATTGAAGCTTTCTTT
CASSLEGGIEAFF
>TRBJ2-2|-|TRBV20-1|few
TGCAGTGCTAGTAGGGAAGCCGGGGAGCTGTTTTTT
CSASREAGELFF
>TRBJ1-5|-|TRBV7-2|-
TGTGCCAGCAGCCAAGATCCCGGGGCCGGTCAGCCCCAGCATTTT
CASSQDPGAGQPQHF
>TRBJ1-5|-|TRBV20-1|many
TGCAGTGCTAGTCCGGGTACGGGCAATCAGCCCCAGCATTTT
CSASPGTGNQPQHF
>TRBJ1-5|-|TRBV4-3|-
TGCGCCAGCAGCCAACTCCCCGGGAGCAGCAATCAGCCCCAGCATTTT
CASSQLPGSSNQPQHF
>TRBJ2-5|TRBD2|TRBV10-3|-
TGTGCCATGAGGGGACAGCCGGGACTAGCGGACCGCAAAGGCAGGGAGACCCAGTACTTC
CAMRGQPGLADRKGRETQYF
>TRBJ1-3|-|TRBV29-1|many
TGCAGCGCTGAGGGTTATGGGGAGGGCCTTGGAAACACCATATATTTT
CSAEGYGEGLGNTIYF
>TRBJ2-7|TRBD1|TRBV11-2|-
TGTGCCAGCAGCTTACAGGGACAGGGGATCAAGCAGTACTTC
CASSLQGQGIKQYF
>TRBJ2-6|-|TRBV2|-
TGTGCCAGCAGTGAGGGGGTCCCCCCGAGAGGGGCCAACGTCCTGACTTTC
CASSEGVPPRGANVLTF
>TRBJ2-7|TRBD1|TRBV12-3/TRBV12-4|few
TGTGCCAGCAGTTACGGGACAGTCAAGAGCTACGAGCAGTACTTC
CASSYGTVKSYEQYF
>TRBJ1-5|TRBD1|TRBV7-2|many
TGTGCCAGCAGCCACGGGACAGGGCGAAGACTTAAGCCCCAGCATTTT
CASSHGTGRRLKPQHF
>TRBJ1-1|TRBD1|TRBV29-1|-
TGCAGCTACGACAGGGCGAAGCACACTGAAGCTTTCTTT
CSYDRAKHTEAFF
>TRBJ1-6|-|TRBV9|few
TGTGCCAGCAGCGTCGGGGGGGCAATAGGTTCACCCCTCCACTTT
CASSVGGAIGSPLHF
>TRBJ2-7|TRBD2|TRBV29-1|many
TGCAGCGCGTTCGGACTAGTGGGCGACTACGAGCAGTACTTC
CSAFGLVGDYEQYF
>TRBJ1-1|TRBD1|TRBV6-6|-
TGCGCCACAGGGGGCGAGAACACTGAAGCTTTCTTT
CATGGENTEAFF
>TRBJ1-6|-|TRBV20-1|-
TGCAGTTTAGGTGCAGGCAATTCACCCCTCCACTTT
CSLGAGNSPLHF
>TRBJ1-4|-|TRBV9|-
TGTGCCAGCAGCGCCCGGACTGGAAAACTGTTTTTT
CASSARTGKLFF
>TRBJ2-7|TRBD2|TRBV5-1|-
TGCGCCAGCAGCTGGACTAGCGGGAGCTTTTCCTACGAGCAGTACTTC
CASSWTSGSFSYEQYF
>TRBJ2-5|-|TRBV7-2|few
TGTGCCAGCAGCGAACCGGGACACCAAGAGACCCAGTACTTC
CASSEPGHQETQYF
>TRBJ1-2|TRBD1|TRBV11-1|-
TGTGCCAGCAGCCAACGTGTCCGGGACAGGGAAAACTATGGCTACACCTTC
CASSQRVRDRENYGYTF
>TRBJ2-2|TRBD2|TRBV11-2|-
TGTGCCAGCTCTAGCGGGAGGGCCGGGCGAACCGGGGAGCTGTTTTTT
CASSSGRAGRTGELFF
>TRBJ1-5|-|TRBV7-9|many
TGTGCCAGCAGCTTAGATCTTCAGCCCCAGCATTTT
CASSLDLQPQHF
>TRBJ2-7|TRBD2|TRBV7-9|-
TGTGCCAGCAGCCGTCCGGGACTAGCTCAACGCAACGTGGAGGAGCAGTACTTC
CASSRPGLAQRNVEEQYF
>TRBJ1-6|-|TRBV3-1|-
TGTGCCAGCAGCCAAGATCGGGAAGGGTTGCGTTCACCCCTCCACTTT
CASSQDREGLRSPLHF
>TRBJ1-6|-|TRBV25-1|-
TGTGCCAGCTCACCAGGAAACTCCTATAATTCACCCCTCCACTTT
CASSPGNSYNSPLHF
>TRBJ1-6|-|TRBV29-1|many
TGCAGCGTTCGGCAGGGGAATTCACCCCTCCACTTT
CSVRQGNSPLHF
>TRBJ2-7|-|TRBV11-1|few
TGTGCCAGCGGAAGGGAACCCTACGAGCAGTACTTC
CASGREPYEQYF
>TRBJ1-2|TRBD1|TRBV6-1|-
TGTGCCAGCACGGGACAGGAATGGACTAACTATGGCTACACCTTC
CASTGQEWTNYGYTF
>TRBJ1-4|-|TRBV5-4|few
TGTGCCAGCAGCCGGCTCGGGGCGGGTTATAGTGAAAAACTGTTTTTT
CASSRLGAGYSEKLFF
>TRBJ1-1|-|TRBV5-6|-
TGTGCCAGCAGTTTCACGACCACTGAAGCTTTCTTT
CASSFTTTEAFF
>TRBJ1-1|-|TRBV6-5|many
TGTGCCAGCAGCGCCGGACCGTATGAAGCTTTCTTT
CASSAGPYEAFF